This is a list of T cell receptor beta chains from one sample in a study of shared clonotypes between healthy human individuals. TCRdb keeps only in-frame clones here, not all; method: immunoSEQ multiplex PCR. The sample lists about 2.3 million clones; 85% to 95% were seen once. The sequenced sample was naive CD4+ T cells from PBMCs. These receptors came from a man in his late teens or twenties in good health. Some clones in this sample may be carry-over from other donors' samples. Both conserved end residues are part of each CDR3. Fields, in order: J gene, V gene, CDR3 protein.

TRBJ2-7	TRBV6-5	CASSYDGTGGYEQYF
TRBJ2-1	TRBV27	CASSLSLQRGPGEQFF
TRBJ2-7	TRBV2	CASSGQGTYEQYF
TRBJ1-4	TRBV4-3	CASSQEPYATNEKLFF
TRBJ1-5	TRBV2	CASSEAGQPQHF
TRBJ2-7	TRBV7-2	CASSYREGDYEQYF
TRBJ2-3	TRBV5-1	CASSIGQGGSDTQYF
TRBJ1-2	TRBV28	CASRGYRGEANYGYTF
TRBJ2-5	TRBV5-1	CASSISGTAEETQYF
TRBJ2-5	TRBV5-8	CASSWGARTTQETQYF
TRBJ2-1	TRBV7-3	CASSRGTINNEQFF
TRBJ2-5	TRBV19	CASSIRTQETQYF
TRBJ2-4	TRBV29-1	CSVGRGAKNIQYF
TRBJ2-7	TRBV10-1	CASSRATNSYEQYF
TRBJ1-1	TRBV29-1	CSSHHRNTEAFF
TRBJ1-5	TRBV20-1	CSARTDQPQHF
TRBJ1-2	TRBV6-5	CASSYSKPGHNYGYTF
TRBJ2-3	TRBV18	CASSPGLAGADTQYF
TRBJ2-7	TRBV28	CACSGDRGYEQYF
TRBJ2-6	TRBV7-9	CASSFGGSGANVLTF
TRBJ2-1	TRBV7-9	CASSNRDYNEQFF
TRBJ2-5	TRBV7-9	CASSPDGQGVPRGVQYF
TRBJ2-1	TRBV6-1	CASSGATGVPGNEQFF
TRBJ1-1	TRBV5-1	CASSLEGGNTEAFF
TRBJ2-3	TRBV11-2	CASRSGSGYTQYF
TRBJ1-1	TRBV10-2	CASSRGGHTEAFF
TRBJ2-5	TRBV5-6	CASSLISSQETQYF
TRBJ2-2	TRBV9	CASSVDPAGGDTGELFF
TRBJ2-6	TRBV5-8	CASSRGGAVFPGANVLTF
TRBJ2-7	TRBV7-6	CASSLVPGGVAYEQYF
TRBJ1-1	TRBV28	CASSLTTGGKTEAFF
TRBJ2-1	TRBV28	CASSLAPLGGGDNEQFF
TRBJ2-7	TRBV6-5	CASSSTGGVPHEQYF
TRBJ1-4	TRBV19	CASSKQGSVGKLFF
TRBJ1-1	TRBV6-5	CASSYSGPEEAFF
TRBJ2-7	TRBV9	CASSGETGGSYEQYF
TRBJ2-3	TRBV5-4	CASSLGSYSTDTQYF